A single sample is the source of the 26 T cell receptor beta chains below, sequenced in a study of cytomegalovirus exposure and HLA in healthy donors. Both 60 Vbeta primers and 13 Jbeta primers went into the PCR. Data came from immunoSEQ multiplex PCR; TCRdb stores just in-frame clones and leaves some out. The table shows about 150,000 clones, with around 70% occurring only once. The sample comprised PBMCs. The receptors shown here come from a woman aged 55 to 70 in good health and CMV-seropositive.

The gene calls are TRBV12-5 and TRBJ1-1, with D tentatively TRBD1 (6 bases). Germline V CDR1 and CDR2: LGHNT, FRNRAP. Trimming took off 6 bases at V and 4 bases at J, with 18 bases between the two ends. The CDR3 spans 15 residues. The CDR3 spells CASGFTGSGGTEAFF. DNA of the CDR3: TGTGCTAGTGGCTTTACAGGGAGCGGGGGCACTGAAGCTTTCTTT.

V is TRBV9 and J is TRBJ2-5; 16 positions agree with TRBD2. This CDR3 comprises 19 residues. V shed 0 bases, J shed 5 bases, and the junction held 10 bases outside the gene matches. The V gene's germline CDR1 is SGDLS and CDR2 YYNGEE. The CDR3 reads CASSVGGLAGGPLGETQYF. Here the CDR3 DNA reads TGTGCCAGCAGCGTAGGGGGACTAGCGGGAGGGCCTCTGGGGGAGACCCAGTACTTC.

This clone has just a few counts. The chain uses TRBV7-8 and TRBJ1-5, with D unclear. V gave up 5 bases and J gave up 3 bases, with 11 bases separating them. The CDR3 is 14 residues long. Germline V lookup: CDR1 SGHVS, CDR2 FQNEAQ. The CDR3, as DNA: TGTGCCAGCAGCCAACAGAATACCAATCAGCCCCAGCATTTT. Translation gives CASSQQNTNQPQHF.

The gene calls are TRBV19 and TRBJ1-2; 11 bases are shared with TRBD1. Unmatched junction bases numbered 3, after V lost 3 bases and J lost 6 bases. CDR1 is LNHDA, CDR2 SQIVND, per germline (reference sequence). CDR3 length: 14 amino acids. The CDR3 DNA follows: TGTGCCAGTAGTATGGGGACAGGGGGTGATGGCTACACCTTC. Residues: CASSMGTGGDGYTF.

The CDR3 DNA reads TGTGCCAGCAGCCATGGGACAGGCCTGAGGGGCTACGAGCAGTACTTC. It translates to CASSHGTGLRGYEQYF. V usage is TRBV11-2 and J usage is TRBJ2-7, with TRBD1 matching 8 bases. With 5 bases clipped from V and 3 bases from J, the junction kept 12 bases outside the gene matches. This CDR3 has 16 amino acids. CDR1 SGHAT and CDR2 FQNNGV come from the germline V gene.

This chain joins TRBV10-3 and TRBJ2-4; TRBD2 might be the D (6 bases). Germline assignment: CDR1 ENHRY and CDR2 SYGVKD. The V and J ends lost 0 bases and 0 bases respectively, with 9 bases between them. The CDR3 length is 16 residues. The CDR3 region is CAISESKGLAKNIQYF. DNA of the CDR3: TGTGCCATCAGTGAGTCGAAGGGACTAGCCAAAAACATTCAGTACTTC.

The chain recombines TRBV5-6 with TRBJ1-2; D is perhaps TRBD1 (6 bases). V was pared by 5 bases and J by 4 bases, with 12 bases between. The length of the CDR3 is 13 residues. Germline V gives CDR1 SGHDT, CDR2 YYEEEE. CDR3 protein: CASRQGEVYGYTF. CDR3 DNA sequence: TGTGCCAGCAGACAGGGAGAGGTCTATGGCTACACCTTC.

The V and J genes are TRBV27 and TRBJ1-5; D gene unclear. Trimming cost V 8 bases and J 0 bases, with 14 bases left between them. The CDR3 covers 15 residues. CDR1 is MNHEY, CDR2 SMNVEV, per germline (reference sequence). CDR3: CASRTSTSSNQPQHF. The CDR3 DNA sequence: TGTGCCAGCCGAACTTCCACTTCTAGCAATCAGCCCCAGCATTTT.

The chain uses TRBV6-5 and TRBJ1-1; the D gene is possibly TRBD1 (6 bases). The CDR3 runs to 16 residues. V dropped 0 bases and J dropped 0 bases, with 11 bases sitting between them. Germline values: CDR1 MNHEY, CDR2 SVGAGI. The CDR3: CASSYSTGALNTEAFF. In DNA, the CDR3 is TGTGCCAGCAGTTACTCGACAGGTGCCTTGAACACTGAAGCTTTCTTT.

The chain has TRBV25-1 and TRBJ2-6, with D unclear. CDR1 and CDR2 (germline): MGHDK, SYGVNS. The CDR3 is 13 residues long. V gave up 6 bases and J gave up 0 bases, with 3 bases separating them. The CDR3 is CASRSSGANVLTF. CDR3 DNA sequence: TGTGCCAGCAGGAGCTCTGGGGCCAACGTCCTGACTTTC.

V is TRBV21-1 and J is TRBJ2-7; TRBD1, as called in the table, went unchecked against the DNA. TRBV21-1 is classified as a pseudogene. The CDR3 spans 18 residues. CDR3 loop: CASSKAWGTGQVSYEQYF. CDR3 in DNA: TGTGCCAGCAGCAAAGCTTGGGGGACGGGACAGGTGTCCTACGAGCAGTACTTC.

The rearrangement uses TRBV7-9 and TRBJ2-7; TRBD2 might be the D (5 bases). The CDR3 runs to 12 residues. V lost 5 bases to trimming and J lost 6 bases, with 11 bases between them. CDR1 is SEHNR and CDR2 is FQNEAQ in the germline V gene (reference sequence). CDR3 residues: CASSPPGSEQYF. DNA of the CDR3: TGTGCCAGCAGCCCGCCGGGGAGCGAGCAGTACTTC.

The chain uses TRBV28 and TRBJ2-5; 7 bases line up with TRBD1. This CDR3 region has 14 residues. The V gene's germline CDR1 is MDHEN and CDR2 SYDVKM. Trimming removed 6 bases from V and 2 bases from J; junction bases left unmatched: 6. This CDR3 reads CASSLGTAQETQYF. The CDR3 DNA reads TGTGCCAGCAGCCTTGGGACAGCACAAGAGACCCAGTACTTC.

Only a few counts were recorded for this clone. The chain uses TRBV6-1 and TRBJ1-5, with D possibly matching TRBD1 (6 bases). V lost 6 bases and J 4 bases, leaving 16 bases between the germline ends. This CDR3 spans 15 amino acids. In germline, CDR1 is MNHNS, CDR2 SASEGT. The CDR3 loop is CASSASGGRNQPQHF. The CDR3 DNA reads TGTGCCAGCAGCGCGAGTGGGGGCCGAAATCAGCCCCAGCATTTT.

V gene TRBV5-1 combines with J gene TRBJ2-1, with D possibly TRBD2 on 5 matching bases. Per the germline V gene, CDR1 is SGHRS and CDR2 is YFSETQ. The germline V and J ends were trimmed by 0 bases and 10 bases, with 8 bases remaining between them. The CDR3 spans 12 residues. CDR3 residues: CASSLVAFEQFF. The CDR3 DNA reads as TGCGCCAGCAGCTTGGTAGCGTTCGAGCAGTTCTTC.

This clone came up once. The chain recombines TRBV27 with TRBJ1-1; 9 bases match TRBD1. The junction had 5 bases not matched to a gene; V was cut back by 5 bases and J by 1 base. Germline lookup yields CDR1 MNHEY and CDR2 SMNVEV (reference sequence). This CDR3 is built from 15 residues. The DNA of the CDR3 is TGTGCCAGCAGTCGAGCGACAGGGGGGAACACTGAAGCTTTCTTT. Protein: CASSRATGGNTEAFF.

This chain links TRBV5-6 with TRBJ2-7; TRBD1 might be the D (6 bases). Germline CDR1 SGHDT, CDR2 YYEEEE. V lost 0 bases and J 5 bases, leaving 12 bases between the germline ends. The CDR3 is made up of 14 amino acids. DNA of the CDR3: TGTGCCAGCAGCTTGGGAGACAGGATCCACGAGCAGTACTTC. Translated: CASSLGDRIHEQYF.

The V and J genes are TRBV10-3 and TRBJ1-5, with D hard to call. Germline V gene lookup returns CDR1 ENHRY and CDR2 SYGVKD. The CDR3 consists of 14 residues. The V and J ends lost 5 bases and 5 bases respectively, with 13 bases between them. In nucleotides, the CDR3 is TGTGCCATCAGTAATCAGCGGAGCGATCAGCCCCAGCATTTT. It encodes CAISNQRSDQPQHF.

This clone was observed a handful of times. The chain employs TRBV28 and TRBJ1-1; unclear D gene. Germline V gives CDR1 MDHEN, CDR2 SYDVKM. The CDR3 covers 12 residues. Trimming shortened V by 8 bases and J by 1 base, and 8 bases separated the two germline ends. The DNA for the CDR3 is TGTGCCAGCTTCGTGAGGAACACTGAAGCTTTCTTT. Translating it yields CASFVRNTEAFF.

V is TRBV11-2 and J is TRBJ2-4, with 10 positions matching TRBD1. From germline, CDR1 is SGHAT and CDR2 FQNNGV. CDR3 size: 14 residues. J lost 6 bases, V lost 5 bases, and 4 bases had no gene match. The CDR3 nucleotides read TGTGCCAGCAGCCCCCGGACAGGGGGAAACATTCAGTACTTC. Translation gives CASSPRTGGNIQYF.

The chain links TRBV9 to TRBJ1-1; 7 nucleotides align to TRBD1. The CDR3 consists of 15 residues. V was clipped by 4 bases and J by 2 bases; unmatched bases: 8. The germline V gene has CDR1 SGDLS and CDR2 YYNGEE. In DNA, the CDR3 is TGTGCCAGCAGCATCTCACAGGGGTTTAACACTGAAGCTTTCTTT. Translation: CASSISQGFNTEAFF.

The chain uses TRBV18 and TRBJ2-7, with 9 positions matching TRBD1. Trimming took 6 bases from V and 1 from J; bases not matched to a gene: 4. The CDR3 sequence is 14 residues long. CDR1 and CDR2 from the germline V gene are KGHSH and LQKENI. CDR3 DNA sequence: TGTGCCAGCTCGCGGGGGACAGGGTCCTACGAGCAGTACTTC. Protein sequence: CASSRGTGSYEQYF.

Only a few counts were recorded for this clone. V is TRBV2 and J is TRBJ1-5; TRBD1 matches at 11 bases. In germline, CDR1 is SNHLY, CDR2 FYNNEI. The junction had 4 bases not matched to a gene; V was cut back by 7 bases and J by 5 bases. This CDR3 comprises 14 residues. CDR3 sequence (DNA): TGTGCCAGCACCCGGGACAGGGGGGATCAGCCCCAGCATTTT. This translates into CASTRDRGDQPQHF.

This clone was counted once. The chain is built from TRBV28 and TRBJ1-1, with 9 bases aligning to TRBD1. The CDR3 is 14 amino acids. V dropped 6 bases and J dropped 7; count of bases not matched to a gene: 9. Germline CDR1 is MDHEN and CDR2 is SYDVKM. Written as DNA, the CDR3 is TGTGCCAGCAGGTCTGGACAGGGGAGTAATGAAGCTTTCTTT. Encoded protein: CASRSGQGSNEAFF.

The CDR3 DNA reads TGTGCCAGCAGTGCCTGGGACAGCTTAAATCAGCCCCAGCATTTT. As protein: CASSAWDSLNQPQHF. The genes are TRBV6-5 and TRBJ1-5; 7 bases agree with TRBD1. The CDR3 totals 15 residues. After removal of 5 bases from V and 4 bases from J, the junction contained 8 bases not matched to a gene. Looked up from germline, CDR1 is MNHEY and CDR2 is SVGAGI.

The chain recombines TRBV4-1 with TRBJ2-3; a weak D match, TRBD2 (6 bases). V lost 4 bases and J 4 bases, leaving 21 bases between the germline ends. CDR1 is MGHRA, CDR2 YSYEKL, per germline. The CDR3 totals 17 residues. CDR3 sequence (DNA): TGCGCCAGCAGCCGAACGGTAGCGGATGCCAGTGCAGATACGCAGTATTTT. Protein sequence: CASSRTVADASADTQYF.